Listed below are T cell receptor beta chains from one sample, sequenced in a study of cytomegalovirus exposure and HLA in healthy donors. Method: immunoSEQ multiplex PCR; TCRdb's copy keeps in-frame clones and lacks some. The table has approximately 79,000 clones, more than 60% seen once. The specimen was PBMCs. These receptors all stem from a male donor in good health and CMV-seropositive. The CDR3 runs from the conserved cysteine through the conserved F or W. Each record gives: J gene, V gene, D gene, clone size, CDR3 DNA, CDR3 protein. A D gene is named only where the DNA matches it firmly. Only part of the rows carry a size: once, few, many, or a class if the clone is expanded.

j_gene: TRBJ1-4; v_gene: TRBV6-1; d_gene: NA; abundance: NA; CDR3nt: TGTGCCAGCAGTAGGACGGGGGCAACTAATGAAAAACTGTTTTTT; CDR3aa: CASSRTGATNEKLFF
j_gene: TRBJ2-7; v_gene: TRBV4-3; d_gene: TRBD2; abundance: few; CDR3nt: TGCGCCAGCAGCCTTAGCGGGGGTTCCTACGAGCAGTACTTC; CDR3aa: CASSLSGGSYEQYF
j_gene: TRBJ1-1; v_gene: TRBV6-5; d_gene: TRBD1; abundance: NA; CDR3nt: TGTGCCAGCAGCAGACCGGGACAGAGACTATTT; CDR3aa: CASSRPGQRLF
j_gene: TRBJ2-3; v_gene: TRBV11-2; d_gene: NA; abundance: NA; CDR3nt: TGTGCCAGCAGCTTAGACTATTATAGCACAGATACGCAGTATTTT; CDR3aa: CASSLDYYSTDTQYF
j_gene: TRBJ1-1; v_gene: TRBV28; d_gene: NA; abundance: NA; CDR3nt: TGTGCCAGCACCACAGGGACTGAAGCTTTCTTT; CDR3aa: CASTTGTEAFF
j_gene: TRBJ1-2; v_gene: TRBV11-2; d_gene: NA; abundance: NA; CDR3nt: TGTGCCAGCAGCTTAATGGGAGGGCGGGACTATGGCTACACCTTC; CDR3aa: CASSLMGGRDYGYTF
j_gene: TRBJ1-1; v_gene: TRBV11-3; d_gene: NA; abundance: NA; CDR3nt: TGTGCCAGCAGCTTCACGGGTCACACTGAAGCTTTCTTT; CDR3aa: CASSFTGHTEAFF
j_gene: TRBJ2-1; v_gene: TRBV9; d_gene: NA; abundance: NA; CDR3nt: TGTGCCAGCAGCCCCCAGAAAGAGCAGTTCTTC; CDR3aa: CASSPQKEQFF
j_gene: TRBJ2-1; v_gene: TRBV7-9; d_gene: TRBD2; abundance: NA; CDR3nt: TGTGCCAGCAGCTCCTCAGGGACTAGCGATAACTACAATGAGCAGTTCTTC; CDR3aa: CASSSSGTSDNYNEQFF
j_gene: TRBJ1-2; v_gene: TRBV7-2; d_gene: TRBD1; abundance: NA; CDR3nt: TGTGCCAGCAGCTTAGCTGGGACAGGGCTTTCTGGCTATGGCTACACCTTC; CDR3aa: CASSLAGTGLSGYGYTF
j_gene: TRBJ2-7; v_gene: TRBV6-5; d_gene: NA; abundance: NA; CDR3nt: TGTGCCAGCAGTTACGTCGCCCAGGGGGGATACGAGCAGTACTTC; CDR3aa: CASSYVAQGGYEQYF
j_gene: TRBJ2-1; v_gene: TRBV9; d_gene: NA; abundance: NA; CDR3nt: TGTGCCAGCAGCGAGCGGAGCTCCTACAATGAGCAGTTCTTC; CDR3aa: CASSERSSYNEQFF
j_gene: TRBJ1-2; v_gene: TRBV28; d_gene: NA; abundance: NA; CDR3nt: TGTGCCAGCAGTTTATGGCAGGGTTGGTATGGCTACACCTTC; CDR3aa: CASSLWQGWYGYTF
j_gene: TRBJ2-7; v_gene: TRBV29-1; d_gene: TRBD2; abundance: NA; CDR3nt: TGCAGCGTCCGAAAGGGCGGGAGAGGGAGCTCCTACGAGCAGTACTTC; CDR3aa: CSVRKGGRGSSYEQYF
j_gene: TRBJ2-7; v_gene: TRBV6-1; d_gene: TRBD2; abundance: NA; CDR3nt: TGTGCCAGCAGTGATCGCGCTAGCGGAGGGGTAAAGCAGTACTTC; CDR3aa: CASSDRASGGVKQYF
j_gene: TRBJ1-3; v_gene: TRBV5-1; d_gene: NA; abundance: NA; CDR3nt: TGCGCCAGCAGTCTTACAGGGCTTAGATTTGGAAACACCATATATTTT; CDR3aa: CASSLTGLRFGNTIYF
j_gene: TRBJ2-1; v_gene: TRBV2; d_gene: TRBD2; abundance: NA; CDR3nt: TGTGCCAGCAGAGGGGTGCGGACTAGGAAAGGGAATGAGCAGTTCTTC; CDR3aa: CASRGVRTRKGNEQFF
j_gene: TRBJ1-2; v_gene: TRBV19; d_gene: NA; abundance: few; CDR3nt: TGTGCCAGTAGTATAGATAGCGGCAGGGTAAACTATGGCTACACCTTC; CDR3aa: CASSIDSGRVNYGYTF
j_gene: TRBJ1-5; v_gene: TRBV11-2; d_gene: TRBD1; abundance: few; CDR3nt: TGTGCCAGCAGCCCGGGGACAGCGAATAGCAATCAGCCCCAGCATTTT; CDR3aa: CASSPGTANSNQPQHF
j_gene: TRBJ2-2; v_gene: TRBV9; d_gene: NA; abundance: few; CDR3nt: TGTGCCAGCAGCGTAGTTGAGGCCGGGGAGCTGTTTTTT; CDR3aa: CASSVVEAGELFF
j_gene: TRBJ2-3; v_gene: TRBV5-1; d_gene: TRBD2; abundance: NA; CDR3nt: TGCGCCAGCAGCTTGGAGTATAGGAGCGGGGGGAGCACAGATACGCAGTATTTT; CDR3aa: CASSLEYRSGGSTDTQYF
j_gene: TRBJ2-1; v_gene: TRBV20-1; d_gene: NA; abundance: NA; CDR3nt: TGCAGTGCGCGGTTCTACAATGAGCAGTTCTTC; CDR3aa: CSARFYNEQFF
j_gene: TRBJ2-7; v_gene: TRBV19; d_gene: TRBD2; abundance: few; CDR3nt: TGTGCCAGTAGGGAAGGGACTAGCTACAACGAGCAGTACTTC; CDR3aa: CASREGTSYNEQYF
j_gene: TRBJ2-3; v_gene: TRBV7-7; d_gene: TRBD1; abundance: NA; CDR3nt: TGTGCCAGCAGCTACGGGACAGAGACAGATACGCAGTATTTT; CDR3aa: CASSYGTETDTQYF
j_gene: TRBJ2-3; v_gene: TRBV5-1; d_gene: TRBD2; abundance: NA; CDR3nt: TGCGCCAGCAGCTTGGCTGGCGGGGGAGGCACAGATACGCAGTATTTT; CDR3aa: CASSLAGGGGTDTQYF
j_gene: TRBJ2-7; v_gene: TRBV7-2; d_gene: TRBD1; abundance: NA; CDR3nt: TGTGCCAGCAGCTTAGCGGGCCAGGGGGCATTGGACGAGCAGTACTTC; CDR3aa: CASSLAGQGALDEQYF
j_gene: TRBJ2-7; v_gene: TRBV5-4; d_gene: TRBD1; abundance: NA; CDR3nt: TGTGCCAGCTACATACAGGGGGCTAGGTACGAGCAGTACTTC; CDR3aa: CASYIQGARYEQYF
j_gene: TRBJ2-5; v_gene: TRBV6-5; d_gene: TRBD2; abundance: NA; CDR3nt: TGTGCCAGCAGTTTTTTAGCGGGAGCGGAGACCCAGTACTTC; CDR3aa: CASSFLAGAETQYF
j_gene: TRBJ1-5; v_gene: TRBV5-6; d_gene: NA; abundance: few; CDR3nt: TGTGCCAGCAGCGCGGGGCAGGCATATCAGCCCCAGCATTTT; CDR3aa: CASSAGQAYQPQHF
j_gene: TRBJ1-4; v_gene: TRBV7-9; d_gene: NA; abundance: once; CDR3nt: TGTGCCAGCAGCTTCGTAAGAGGTGAAAAACTGTTTTTT; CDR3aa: CASSFVRGEKLFF
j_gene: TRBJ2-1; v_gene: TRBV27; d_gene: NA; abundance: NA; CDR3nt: TGTGCCAGCAGTTGGAGCGGACCATACAATGAGCAGTTCTTC; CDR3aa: CASSWSGPYNEQFF
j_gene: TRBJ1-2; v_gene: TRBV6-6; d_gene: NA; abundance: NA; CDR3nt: TGTGCCAGCAGTTACTTGACAGCTGAGAACTATGGCTACACCTTC; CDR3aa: CASSYLTAENYGYTF
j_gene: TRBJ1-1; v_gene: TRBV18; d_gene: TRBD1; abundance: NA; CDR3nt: TGTGCCAGCTCAACACAGGGACAGGGCAACACTGAAGCTTTCTTT; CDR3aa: CASSTQGQGNTEAFF
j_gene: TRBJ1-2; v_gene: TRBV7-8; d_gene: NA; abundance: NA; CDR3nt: NA; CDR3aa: CASSLATRSMATPSVRGGYTF
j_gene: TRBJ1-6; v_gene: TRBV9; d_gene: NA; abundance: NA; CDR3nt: TGTGCCAGCAGCGTATCGTACAGGTATAATTCACCCCTCCACTTT; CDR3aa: CASSVSYRYNSPLHF
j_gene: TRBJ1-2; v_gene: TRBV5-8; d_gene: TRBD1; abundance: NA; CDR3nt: TGTGCCAGCAGCTGGACCCCGAAAGGGGGCCTTAGCTATGGCTACACCTTC; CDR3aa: CASSWTPKGGLSYGYTF
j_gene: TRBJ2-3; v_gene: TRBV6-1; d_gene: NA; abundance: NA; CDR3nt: TGTGCCAGCAGTGAAGCCCCGGGATCAGATACGCAGTATTTT; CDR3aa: CASSEAPGSDTQYF
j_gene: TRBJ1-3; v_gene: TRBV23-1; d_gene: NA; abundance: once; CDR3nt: TGCGCCAGCAACCCCCGGGGTCCCCGGACCTCAAACTCTGGAAACACCATATATTTT; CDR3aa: CASNPRGPRTSNSGNTIYF
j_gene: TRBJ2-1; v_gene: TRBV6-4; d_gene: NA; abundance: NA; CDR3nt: TGTGCCAGCAGCGGGGACTCTAATGAGCAGTTCTTC; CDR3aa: CASSGDSNEQFF
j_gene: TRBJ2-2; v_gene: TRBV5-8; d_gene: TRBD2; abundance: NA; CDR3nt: TGTGCCAGCAGCTTTCAGCTAGCGGGAGTTTTTGGCGGGGAGCTGTTTTTT; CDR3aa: CASSFQLAGVFGGELFF
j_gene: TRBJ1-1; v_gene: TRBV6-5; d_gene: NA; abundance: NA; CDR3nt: TGTGCCAGCAGTTCCCTGACGGGAGGACGCACTGAAGCTTTCTTT; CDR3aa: CASSSLTGGRTEAFF
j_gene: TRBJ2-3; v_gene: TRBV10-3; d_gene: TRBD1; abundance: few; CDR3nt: TGTGCCATCAGTGAAAGACTACAGGGGACCGCAGATACGCAGTATTTT; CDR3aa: CAISERLQGTADTQYF
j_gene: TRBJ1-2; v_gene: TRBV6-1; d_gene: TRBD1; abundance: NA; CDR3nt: TGTGCCAGCAGGGGGGGACAGGGGGGAAACTATGGCTACACCTTC; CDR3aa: CASRGGQGGNYGYTF
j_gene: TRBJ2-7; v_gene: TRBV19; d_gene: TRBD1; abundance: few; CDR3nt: TGTGCCAGTAGCGCCAGATCCAGGACAGGGAGTCCCTACGAGCAGTACTTC; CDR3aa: CASSARSRTGSPYEQYF
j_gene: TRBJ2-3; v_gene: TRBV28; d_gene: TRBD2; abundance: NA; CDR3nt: TGTGCCAGCAGCGGGGGGGCGGGGGGCCTTAGCACAGATACGCAGTATTTT; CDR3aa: CASSGGAGGLSTDTQYF
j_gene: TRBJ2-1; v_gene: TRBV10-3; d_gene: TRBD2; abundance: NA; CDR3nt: TGTGCCATCAGTGAGTCAGGACTAGCGGGGATCAATGAGCAGTTCTTC; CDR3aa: CAISESGLAGINEQFF
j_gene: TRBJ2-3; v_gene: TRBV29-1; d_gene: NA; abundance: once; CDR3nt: TGCAGCGTTGTCTCGTCAGAAACAGATACGCAGTATTTT; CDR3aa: CSVVSSETDTQYF
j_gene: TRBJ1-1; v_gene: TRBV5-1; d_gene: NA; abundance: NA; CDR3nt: TGCGCCAGCAGCCGGGGGGGAGGCCTGAACACTGAAGCTTTCTTT; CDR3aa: CASSRGGGLNTEAFF
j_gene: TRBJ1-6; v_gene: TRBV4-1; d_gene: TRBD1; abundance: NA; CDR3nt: TGCGCCAGCAGCACCCACAGGGGATATAATTCACCCCTCCACTTT; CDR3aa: CASSTHRGYNSPLHF
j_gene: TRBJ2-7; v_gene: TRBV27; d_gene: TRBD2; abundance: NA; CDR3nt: TGTGCCAGCAGTTTATATTACGGTGGCCTAGCGGGAGATTACGAGCAGTACTTC; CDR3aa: CASSLYYGGLAGDYEQYF
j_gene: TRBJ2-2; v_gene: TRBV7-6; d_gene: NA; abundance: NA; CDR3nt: TGTGCCAGCAGCTTAGCAGTGGGACTCAATCGAGGGGAGCTGTTTTTT; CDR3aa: CASSLAVGLNRGELFF
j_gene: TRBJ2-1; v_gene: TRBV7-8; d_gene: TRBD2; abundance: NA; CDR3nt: TGTGCCAGCAGCTTAGGGGCTAGCGGCGGGGTCTTC; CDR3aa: CASSLGASGGVF
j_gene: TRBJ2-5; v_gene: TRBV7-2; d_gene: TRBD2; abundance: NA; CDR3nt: TGTGCCAGCAGCATGGGGACTAGCGGGGGGGTTAGGGGAGAGACCCAGTACTTC; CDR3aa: CASSMGTSGGVRGETQYF
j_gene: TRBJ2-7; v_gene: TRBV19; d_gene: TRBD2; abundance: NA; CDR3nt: TGTGCCAGTAGCGACCCCGCTAGCGGGGGCTACGAGCAGTACTTC; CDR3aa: CASSDPASGGYEQYF
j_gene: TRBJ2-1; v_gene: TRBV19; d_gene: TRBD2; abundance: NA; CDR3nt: TGTGCCAGTAGTGATAGGCGGGGGGCGCGGAATGAGCAGTTCTTC; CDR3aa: CASSDRRGARNEQFF
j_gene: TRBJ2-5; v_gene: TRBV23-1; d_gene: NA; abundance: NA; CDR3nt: TGCGCCAGCAGTCCCTGGCGGTCAGGGAGGCAAGAGACCCAGTACTTC; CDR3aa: CASSPWRSGRQETQYF
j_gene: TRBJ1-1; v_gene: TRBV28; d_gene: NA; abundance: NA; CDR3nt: TGTGCCAGCAGTTTAGGTCTAGGGAGGGGGGAAGCTTTCTTT; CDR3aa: CASSLGLGRGEAFF